This T cell receptor (beta chain) was identified during a study of T cell responses to AZD1222 COVID-19 vaccine. This CDR3 has 15 residues. Per the germline V gene, CDR1 is LNHDA and CDR2 is SQIVND (reference sequence). V was shortened by 9 bases and J by 2 bases, with 20 bases between the two germline ends. Study-wide findings and caveats: Possibly, clonal diversity was underestimated; donors were largely white British and included more females. Sampling captured repertoires only after the peak T cell response. Spike-specific TCR breadth and depth grew following two AZD1222 doses.

Remarks on this clone: Its antigen is not identified.

The data were produced by immunoSEQ multiplex PCR, yet TCRdb's version contains in-frame clones alone and is incomplete. Found here are some 120,000 clones, 93% of them singletons; the top ten hold about 1%. Source: peripheral blood, taken on day 0 of AZD1222 vaccination. V is TRBV19 and J is TRBJ2-7; D assignment may be TRBD1 or TRBD2 (7 bases each). The sequence was obtained from an adult in good health. The CDR3 region has the DNA TGTGCCAGAGCCCCCCAGGGAGGGGGCGCCTACGAGCAGTACTTC. It is translated as CARAPQGGGAYEQYF.